These T cell receptor beta chains were read from a single sample in a study of response to subunit inactivated influenza vaccine. Each CDR3 protein gets one entry after TCRdb re-called the RT-PCR reads with MiXCR. Here the sample spans around 750,000 distinct CDR3 sequences, 21% being singletons. Specimen: PBMCs from blood, collected 5 days after vaccination. These receptors were obtained from a man aged 45 to 65 who received an inactivated influenza vaccine. CDR3s include the opening cysteine and the closing phenylalanine or tryptophan. The D gene is left open where the match is weak. Size is stated for part of the rows, as once, few or many counts, or as a class when the clone is expanded.

J gene: TRBJ1-2
V gene: TRBV14
D gene: TRBD1
clone size: .
CDR3 length: 15
CDR3 protein: CASSPRTGDGYGYTF
CDR3 DNA: TGTGCCAGCAGCCCGCGGACAGGGGACGGCTATGGCTACACCTTC

J gene: TRBJ1-2
V gene: TRBV12-3/TRBV12-4
D gene: TRBD1
clone size: few
CDR3 length: 14
CDR3 protein: CASSDRGRYYGYTF
CDR3 DNA: TGTGCCAGCAGCGACAGGGGGCGTTACTATGGCTACACCTTC

J gene: TRBJ2-1
V gene: TRBV18
D gene: TRBD1
clone size: .
CDR3 length: 15
CDR3 protein: CASSPLQGAVDEQFF
CDR3 DNA: TGTGCCAGCTCACCACTACAGGGGGCGGTGGATGAGCAGTTCTTC

J gene: TRBJ2-5
V gene: TRBV20-1
D gene: TRBD2
clone size: few
CDR3 length: 14
CDR3 protein: CSARSSGGQETQYF
CDR3 DNA: TGCAGTGCTAGATCTAGCGGGGGTCAAGAGACCCAGTACTTC

J gene: TRBJ2-3
V gene: TRBV6-2/TRBV6-3
D gene: TRBD2
clone size: .
CDR3 length: 16
CDR3 protein: CASTGTSGRNADTQYF
CDR3 DNA: TGTGCCAGTACCGGGACTAGCGGGAGAAATGCTGATACGCAGTATTTT

J gene: TRBJ2-5
V gene: TRBV2
D gene: .
clone size: .
CDR3 length: 11
CDR3 protein: CAGPYGETQYF
CDR3 DNA: TGTGCCGGCCCATACGGGGAGACCCAGTACTTC

J gene: TRBJ2-1
V gene: TRBV28
D gene: TRBD1
clone size: .
CDR3 length: 17
CDR3 protein: CASSSPPGTGPYNEQFF
CDR3 DNA: TGTGCCAGCAGTTCCCCACCGGGGACAGGCCCCTACAATGAGCAGTTCTTC

J gene: TRBJ2-2
V gene: TRBV7-3
D gene: .
clone size: .
CDR3 length: 19
CDR3 protein: CASSLTLIPGAMNTGELFF
CDR3 DNA: TGTGCCAGCAGCTTAACGTTAATCCCGGGGGCTATGAACACCGGGGAGCTGTTTTTT

J gene: TRBJ2-5
V gene: TRBV12-3/TRBV12-4
D gene: .
clone size: .
CDR3 length: 13
CDR3 protein: CASSSRAVEPQYF
CDR3 DNA: TGTGCCAGCAGCTCGCGCGCGGTAGAGCCCCAGTACTTC

J gene: TRBJ1-3
V gene: TRBV11-2
D gene: .
clone size: .
CDR3 length: 14
CDR3 protein: CASSLGPGRNTIYF
CDR3 DNA: TGTGCCAGCAGCTTAGGCCCGGGACGAAACACCATATATTTT

J gene: TRBJ2-1
V gene: TRBV20-1
D gene: .
clone size: few
CDR3 length: 14
CDR3 protein: CSALGHLPINEQFF
CDR3 DNA: TGCAGTGCCCTCGGACATCTCCCCATTAATGAGCAGTTCTTC

J gene: TRBJ1-4
V gene: TRBV12-3/TRBV12-4
D gene: TRBD1
clone size: .
CDR3 length: 17
CDR3 protein: CASSPDRRSATNEKLFF
CDR3 DNA: TGTGCCAGCAGTCCGGACAGGAGATCCGCAACTAATGAAAAACTGTTTTTT

J gene: TRBJ2-1
V gene: TRBV7-8
D gene: .
clone size: .
CDR3 length: 14
CDR3 protein: CASMSVNSYNEQFF
CDR3 DNA: TGTGCCAGCATGTCGGTGAATTCCTACAATGAGCAGTTCTTC

J gene: TRBJ1-5
V gene: TRBV4-1
D gene: TRBD1
clone size: .
CDR3 length: 15
CDR3 protein: CASSQTGDSNQPQHF
CDR3 DNA: TGCGCCAGCAGCCAAACAGGGGATAGCAATCAGCCCCAGCATTTT

J gene: TRBJ2-1
V gene: TRBV20-1
D gene: TRBD2
clone size: .
CDR3 length: 14
CDR3 protein: CSAPSGGASDEQFF
CDR3 DNA: TGCAGTGCTCCTAGCGGGGGGGCCTCTGATGAGCAGTTCTTC

J gene: TRBJ2-2
V gene: TRBV4-1
D gene: TRBD1
clone size: .
CDR3 length: 20
CDR3 protein: CASSQVVIFPGTGSTGELFF
CDR3 DNA: TGCGCCAGCAGCCAAGTGGTGATCTTTCCCGGGACAGGGAGCACCGGGGAGCTGTTTTTT

J gene: TRBJ2-2
V gene: TRBV9
D gene: .
clone size: .
CDR3 length: 16
CDR3 protein: CASSVVGGWFSGELFF
CDR3 DNA: TGTGCCAGCAGCGTAGTTGGGGGCTGGTTCTCCGGGGAGCTGTTTTTT

J gene: TRBJ1-1
V gene: TRBV6-5
D gene: TRBD1
clone size: .
CDR3 length: 15
CDR3 protein: CASSYRGTGNTEAFF
CDR3 DNA: TGTGCCAGCAGTTACCGAGGGACAGGGAACACTGAAGCTTTCTTT

J gene: TRBJ2-5
V gene: TRBV2
D gene: .
clone size: few
CDR3 length: 13
CDR3 protein: CASRDGNKETQYF
CDR3 DNA: TGTGCCAGCAGGGACGGGAATAAAGAGACCCAGTACTTC

J gene: TRBJ1-2
V gene: TRBV4-1
D gene: .
clone size: .
CDR3 length: 16
CDR3 protein: CASSQDDSGVNYGYTF
CDR3 DNA: TGCGCCAGCAGCCAAGATGATTCAGGGGTAAATTATGGCTACACCTTC